This T cell receptor beta chain originates from a study of cytomegalovirus exposure and HLA in healthy donors (dated by TCRdb to between 2016 and 2019). Some background on the complete study: In an earlier analysis of 587 of the donors, around 290 Gb of sequence data and some 100 million unique TCR beta sequences from about 190 million T cells were reported. A later analysis re-examined previously published TCR beta repertoires from more than 650 donors and added high-resolution HLA genotyping to investigate patterns of TCR occurrence. A later genetic analysis used genome-wide SNP genotypes for about 65% of the roughly 670 donors, treating that subset as a discovery cohort. A handful of DR-DQ haplotypes were handled as single units for association and clustering because linkage in the cohort was strong. High-throughput TCR immunosequencing, statistical association of individual TCRs with disease status, and machine learning were combined to predict cytomegalovirus infection status. An early release that covered about 600 HLA-typed donors contained approximately 320 gigabases of sequencing data and about 93 million unique TCR sequences. The T cell repertoires of 666 subjects were profiled by immunosequencing and related to cytomegalovirus serostatus. The later analysis used no new phenotypic data to find candidate immune exposures, relying instead on TCR beta sequences and their occurrence across donors. Of the roughly 400 genotyped donors, 65% to 90% were placed in the genetic ancestry cluster associated with self-reported Caucasian donors. HLA typing included class I and class II loci at four-digit resolution. The study aimed to test whether cataloging public T cell receptors could reveal signatures of past pathogen exposure. All discovery cohort repertoires had been generated using a single sequencing platform. Besides the first cohort of roughly 700 subjects, a separate validation cohort made up of 120 different subjects was used. Across some 400 genotyped donors of the cohort, an average of approximately 240,000 unique TCR beta nucleotide sequences per donor were sequenced, and approximately 17% of those sequences were non-productive. In an earlier analysis of 587 of the donors, high-throughput TCR beta sequencing was used to judge whether each TCR beta V gene segment behaved as functional or pseudogenic. Alongside the repertoire data, information on donor age, sex, ethnicity and CMV serostatus was compiled. The number of typed donors differed by locus: roughly 629-640 for A, B, C, DRB1 and DQB1; 500 to 550 for DQA1; 606 for DPA1; and around 490 for DPB1.

The cohort consisted of hundreds of healthy bone marrow donors. At the time of sampling, all cohort members were nominally healthy, though unrecorded immune exposures were likely present. The donor tested CMV seropositive and was one of the 289 seropositive cohort members. Every donor gave a peripheral blood sample, and the peripheral blood mononuclear cells from that sample were used for TCR beta sequencing. The Qiagen DNeasy Blood Extraction Kit was used to extract genomic DNA from the blood cell samples. The library was made by the immunoSEQ multiplex PCR assay. For the multiplex PCR, a mixture combining 60 forward primers for TCR Vbeta segments and 13 reverse primers for TCR Jbeta segments was used. Amplification of the CDR3 region of rearranged TCR beta genes was performed with a multiplex PCR assay on genomic DNA. Amplified TCR beta libraries were sequenced as 87-base-pair reads on the Illumina HiSeq System. In the paper's pipeline: A later analysis tallied 75 million to 95 million unique TCR beta chains across the 700 or so repertoires, and some 12 million of those chains were shared by two or more donors. Raw reads were error-corrected and collapsed into unique sequences with a nearest-neighbor algorithm that merged closely related sequences to remove PCR and sequencing errors. V, D and J gene segments were assigned by aligning CDR3 sequences to IMGT reference sequences. For a sequence to be retained, a match of at least six nucleotides to both a V gene segment and a J gene segment was required. Rearrangements were classified as productive when the CDR3 lacked stop codons and remained in frame with V and J, and all other rearrangements were classified as non-productive. CDR3 was defined by IMGT convention, running from the second conserved V-encoded cysteine to the conserved J-encoded phenylalanine. The earlier analysis of more than 450 of the donors excluded sequences that lacked an unambiguous match to a single V gene segment. An earlier analysis of a few hundred of the donors called V segments functional above 56.7% productive rearrangements and segregating when the between-donor standard deviation exceeded 5%. A statistical classification framework was developed to diagnose cytomegalovirus status using the catalog of TCR beta chain sequences. In a later analysis, TCR nucleotide sequences were compared against IMGT/GENE-DB human TR gene sequences so that V and J genes could be assigned. In a later analysis, CDR3 sequences and most-parsimonious VDJ recombination scenarios were assigned using the TCRdist pipeline. In a later analysis, each TCR beta chain was defined by its CDR3 amino acid sequence together with its V-gene family, and reads lacking a unique V-gene family were excluded. To address suspected cross-contamination and a sequencing artifact, a later analysis removed roughly 640 highly shared, low-generation-probability nucleotide sequences. In a later analysis, a clonal expansion index was calculated for each public chain from normalized within-repertoire ranks of inferred template counts. A later analysis computed generation probabilities with a VDJ recombination model fitted to out-of-frame rearrangements, and checked the results against IGoR. In a later analysis, hypergeometric tests were used to score TCR-TCR, TCR-HLA and TCR-CMV co-occurrence, with a repertoire-size bias correction applied to TCR pairs. To estimate false discovery rates, a later analysis permuted the HLA or CMV assignments 20 times. A later analysis grouped co-occurring TCRs with DBSCAN, adding TCRdist sequence similarity when clustering within HLA-allele-positive subsets. Co-occurrence clustering excluded repertoires with fewer than 30,000 or more than 120,000 public chains, plus five with anomalous nucleotide sharing. TCRdb took this table from immuneACCESS and kept in-frame rearrangements with V and J called. Such tables lack part of the clones; where checked against another copy, unresolved V genes explain under half of the gap, and the rest is unexplained. Clonal size and the V and J genes are those of that table, whereas D and trimming came from the DNA. The sample's clone listing holds around 75,000 clones. The top ten constitute 12% to 15% of the sample.

The CDR1 and CDR2 encoded by the germline V gene are ENHRY and SYGVKD. Compared with germline, V lacks 5 bases and J lacks 5 bases; bases without a gene match: 11. The CDR3, cysteine through phenylalanine, is 15 amino acids long. Of the read, only the CDR3 DNA is kept; its 45 bases are in frame from base 1. Comments on this clone: Its antigen target is currently unknown.

Here is what the overall study found, with its caveats: The presence/absence analyses assumed that sequencing depth was roughly uniform across donors, and that assumption may not be true. In a later analysis, several top co-occurrence clusters were reported to appear linked to parvovirus B19, influenza, CMV and Epstein-Barr virus. A total of fewer than 200 TCR beta chains were listed by the study as associated with cytomegalovirus. In a later analysis, the rate of TCR association differed among HLA loci, with DRB1 alleles having the most associated TCRs and HLA-C alleles having the fewest. Immune exposure information for the cohort was limited to CMV serostatus. Assigning TCR associations to individual alleles was difficult when HLA alleles, especially DR and DQ, strongly co-occurred. In vitro tests confirmed that a few of the cytomegalovirus-associated TCR beta chains recognize cytomegalovirus antigens. Specific HLA alleles were associated with 15,000 to 20,000 TCR beta sequences at a false discovery rate of 0.05 in a later analysis. The 87-base-pair reads could not distinguish some IMGT-functional V segments, including TRBV6-2 and TRBV6-3, so those segments were excluded. According to a later analysis, most CMV-associated TCR beta chains appeared to be HLA-restricted, and the HLA associations seemed to be driven largely by CMV exposure. HLA typing was unavailable for some donors at each locus, so association tests used only the typed subset. Because counts were too low, seventeen rarely observed V segments, including chromosome 9 orphons, were left out of the earlier analysis of 500 to 650 of the donors. A later analysis found that HLA-associated TCR beta chains were more clonally expanded and had lower generation probabilities than equally common non-associated chains. Correlated functional status among segregating V segments might be attributable to linkage disequilibrium, but an unknown experimental factor could not be ruled out. A further reported finding was that TCR beta sequences accurately predicted the HLA-A and HLA-B alleles for most subjects in the first cohort. A later genetic analysis associated a missense DCLRE1C variant with V-gene and J-gene trimming of TCR beta chains, and an independent cohort replicated the association. Cytomegalovirus status was reported to be diagnosed by the classifier with high specificity and sensitivity in both the original and validation cohorts. Only TCR beta chains were sequenced in this cohort, and the absence of alpha or paired-chain data limited detectable features. In a later genetic analysis, fewer N-insertions in productive TCRs were reported among donors in an Asian-associated ancestry cluster than the roughly 640-donor mean. In an earlier analysis of fewer than 700 of the donors, most TCR beta V segments appeared in productive rearrangements about 87% or about 30% of the time, broadly matching IMGT annotations. A cluster of highly shared sequence variants was judged likely to be a technical artifact of the sequencing pipeline. According to the authors, the approach could potentially be generalized to other disease states and immunological phenotypes. While some public TCRs were present in many individuals, most TCR sequences turned up only very rarely across donors.

The rearrangement combines TRBV10-3 with TRBJ2-5, with 7 junctional bases fitting TRBD1. The material sequenced was PBMCs. The source of this sequence is a man aged 50-59 years in good health and CMV-seropositive. The DNA sequence reads TGTGCCATCAGTTCTCCGACAGGGACGTGGGAGACCCAGTACTTC. Translation gives CAISSPTGTWETQYF.